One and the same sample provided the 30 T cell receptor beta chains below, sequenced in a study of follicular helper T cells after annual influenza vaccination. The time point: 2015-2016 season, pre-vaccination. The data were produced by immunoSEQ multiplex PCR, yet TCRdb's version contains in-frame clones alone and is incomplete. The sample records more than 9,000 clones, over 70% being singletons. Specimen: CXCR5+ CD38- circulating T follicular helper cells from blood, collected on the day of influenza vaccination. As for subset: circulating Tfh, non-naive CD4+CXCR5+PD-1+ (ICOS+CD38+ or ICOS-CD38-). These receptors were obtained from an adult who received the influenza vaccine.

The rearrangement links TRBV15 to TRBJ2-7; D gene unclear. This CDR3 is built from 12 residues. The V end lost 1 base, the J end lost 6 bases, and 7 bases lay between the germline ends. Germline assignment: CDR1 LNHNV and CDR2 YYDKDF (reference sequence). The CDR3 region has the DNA TGTGCCACCAGCAGAGGTGGGGTCGAGCAGTACTTC. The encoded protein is CATSRGGVEQYF.

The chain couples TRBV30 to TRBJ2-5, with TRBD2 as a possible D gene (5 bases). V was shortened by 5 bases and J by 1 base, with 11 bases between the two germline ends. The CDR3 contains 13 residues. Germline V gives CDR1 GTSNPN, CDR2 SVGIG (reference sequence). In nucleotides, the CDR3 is TGTGCCTGGTCTAACGGGGTCCAAGAGACCCAGTACTTC. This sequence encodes CAWSNGVQETQYF.

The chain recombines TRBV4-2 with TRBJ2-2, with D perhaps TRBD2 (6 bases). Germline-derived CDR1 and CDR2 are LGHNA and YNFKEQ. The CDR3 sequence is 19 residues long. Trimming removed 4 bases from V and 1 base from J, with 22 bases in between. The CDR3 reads CASSPGSGYRDWNTGELFF. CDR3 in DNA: TGTGCCAGCAGCCCAGGAAGTGGTTACCGGGACTGGAACACCGGGGAGCTGTTTTTT.

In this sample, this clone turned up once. The CDR3 sequence: CASRRTGSLDGELFF. CDR3 bases: TGTGCCAGTAGACGGACAGGGAGTCTGGACGGGGAGCTGTTTTTT. The chain is built from TRBV19 and TRBJ2-2; 8 bases are shared with TRBD1. The CDR3 has 15 amino acids. Per the germline V gene, CDR1 is LNHDA and CDR2 is SQIVND (reference sequence). V shed 6 bases and J 7 bases; nucleotides not matched to a gene: 10.

CDR3 nucleotide sequence: TGTGCCAGCACCTTAGGGCTAGCGGGGGTTAATGAGCAGTTCTTC. The encoded protein is CASTLGLAGVNEQFF. The V call is TRBV5-4, the J call TRBJ2-1; 10 bases are a match to TRBD2. Germline CDR1 is SGHNT and CDR2 is YYREEE (reference sequence). V was clipped by 6 bases and J by 7 bases; unmatched bases: 10. The CDR3 is 15 residues long.

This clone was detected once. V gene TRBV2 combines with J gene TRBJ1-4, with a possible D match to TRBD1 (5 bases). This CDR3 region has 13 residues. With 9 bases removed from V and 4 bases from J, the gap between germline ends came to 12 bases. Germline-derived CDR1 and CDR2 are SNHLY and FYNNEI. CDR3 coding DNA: TGTGCCAGTTCACAGGCGTATAATGAAAAACTGTTTTTT. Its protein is CASSQAYNEKLFF.

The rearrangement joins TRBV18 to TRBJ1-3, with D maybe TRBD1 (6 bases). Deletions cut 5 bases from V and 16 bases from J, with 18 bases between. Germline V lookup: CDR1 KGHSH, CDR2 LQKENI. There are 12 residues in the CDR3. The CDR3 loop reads CASSSNRDTEYF. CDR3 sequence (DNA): TGTGCCAGCTCATCTAACCGGGACACTGAGTATTTT.

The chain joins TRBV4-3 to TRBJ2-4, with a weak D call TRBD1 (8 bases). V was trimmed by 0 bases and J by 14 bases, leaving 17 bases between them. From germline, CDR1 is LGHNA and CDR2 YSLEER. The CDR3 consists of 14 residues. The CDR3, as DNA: TGCGCCAGCAGCCAAGAGCTCGGACAGGGAGGGGAGTACTTC. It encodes CASSQELGQGGEYF.

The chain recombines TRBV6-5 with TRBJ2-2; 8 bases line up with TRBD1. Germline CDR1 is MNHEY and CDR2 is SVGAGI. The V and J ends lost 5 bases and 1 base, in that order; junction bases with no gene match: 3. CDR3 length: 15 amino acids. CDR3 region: CASSRQGRNTGELFF. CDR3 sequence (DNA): TGTGCCAGCAGTAGACAGGGGCGGAACACCGGGGAGCTGTTTTTT.

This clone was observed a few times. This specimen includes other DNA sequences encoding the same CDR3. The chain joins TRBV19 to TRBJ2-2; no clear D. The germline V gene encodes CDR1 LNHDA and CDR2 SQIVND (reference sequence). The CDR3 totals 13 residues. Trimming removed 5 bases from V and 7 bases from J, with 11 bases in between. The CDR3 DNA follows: TGTGCCAGTAGTTTGGGATTGGTCGGGGAGCTGTTTTTT. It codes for CASSLGLVGELFF.

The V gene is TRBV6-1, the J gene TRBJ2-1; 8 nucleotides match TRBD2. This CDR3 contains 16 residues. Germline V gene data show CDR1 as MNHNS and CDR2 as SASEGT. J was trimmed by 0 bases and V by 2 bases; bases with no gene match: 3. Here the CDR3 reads CASSESGGGSYNEQFF. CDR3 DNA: TGTGCCAGCAGTGAATCCGGGGGGGGCTCCTACAATGAGCAGTTCTTC.

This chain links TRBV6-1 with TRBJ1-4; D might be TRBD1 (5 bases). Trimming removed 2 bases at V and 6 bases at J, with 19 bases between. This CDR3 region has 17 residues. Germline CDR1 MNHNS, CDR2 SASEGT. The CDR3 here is CASSEQTLGAGDEKLFF. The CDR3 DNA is TGTGCCAGCAGTGAACAAACCCTAGGGGCCGGCGATGAAAAACTGTTTTTT.

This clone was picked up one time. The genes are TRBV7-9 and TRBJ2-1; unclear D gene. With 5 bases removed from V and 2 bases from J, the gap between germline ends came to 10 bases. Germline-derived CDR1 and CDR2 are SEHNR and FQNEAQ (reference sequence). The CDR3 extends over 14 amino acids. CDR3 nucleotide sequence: TGTGCCAGCAGCCTTTCGGGTCCCTACAATGAGCAGTTCTTC. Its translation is CASSLSGPYNEQFF. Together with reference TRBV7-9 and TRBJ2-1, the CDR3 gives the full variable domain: DTGVSQNPRHKITKRGQNVTFRCDPISEHNRLYWYRQTLGQGPEFLTYFQNEAQLEKSRLLSDRFSAERPKGSFSTLEIQRTEQGDSAMYLCASSLSGPYNEQFFGPGTRLTVL.

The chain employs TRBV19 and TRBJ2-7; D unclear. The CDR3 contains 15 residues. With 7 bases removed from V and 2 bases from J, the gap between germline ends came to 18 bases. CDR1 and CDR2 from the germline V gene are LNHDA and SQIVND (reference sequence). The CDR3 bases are TGTGCCAGTAAGAATTCCGGCTTAGGTACCTACGAGCAGTACTTC. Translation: CASKNSGLGTYEQYF.

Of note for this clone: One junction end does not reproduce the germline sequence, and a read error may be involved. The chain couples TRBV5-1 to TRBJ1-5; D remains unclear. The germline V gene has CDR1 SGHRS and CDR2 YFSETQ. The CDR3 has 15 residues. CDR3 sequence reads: CASSLDASDNQPQHF. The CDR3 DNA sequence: TGCGCCAGCAGTTTGGACGCCAGCGACAATCAGCCCCAGCATTTT.

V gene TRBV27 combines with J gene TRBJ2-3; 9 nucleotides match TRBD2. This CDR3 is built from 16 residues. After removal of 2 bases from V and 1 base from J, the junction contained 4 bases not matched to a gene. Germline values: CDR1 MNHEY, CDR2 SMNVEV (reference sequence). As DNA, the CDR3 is TGTGCCAGCAGTTTAAAGGGCGGGGGGGGCACAGATACGCAGTATTTT. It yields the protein CASSLKGGGGTDTQYF.

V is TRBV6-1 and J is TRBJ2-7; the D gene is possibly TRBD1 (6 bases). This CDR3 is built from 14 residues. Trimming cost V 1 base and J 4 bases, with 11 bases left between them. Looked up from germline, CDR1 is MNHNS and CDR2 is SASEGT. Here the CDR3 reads CASSEGQGWYEQYF. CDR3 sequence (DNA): TGTGCCAGCAGTGAAGGGCAGGGGTGGTACGAGCAGTACTTC.

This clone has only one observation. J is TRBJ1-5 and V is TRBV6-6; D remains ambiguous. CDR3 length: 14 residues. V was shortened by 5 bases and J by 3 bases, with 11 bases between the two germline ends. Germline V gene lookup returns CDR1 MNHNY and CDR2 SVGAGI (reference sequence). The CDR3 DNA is TGTGCCAGCAGTCAACAGTCAATCAATCAGCCCCAGCATTTT. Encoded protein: CASSQQSINQPQHF.

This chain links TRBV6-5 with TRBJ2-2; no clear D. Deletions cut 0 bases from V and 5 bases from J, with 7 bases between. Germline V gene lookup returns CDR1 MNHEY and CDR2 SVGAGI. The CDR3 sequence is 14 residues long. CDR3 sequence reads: CASSYSTRTGELFF. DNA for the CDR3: TGTGCCAGCAGTTACTCGACCAGGACCGGGGAGCTGTTTTTT.

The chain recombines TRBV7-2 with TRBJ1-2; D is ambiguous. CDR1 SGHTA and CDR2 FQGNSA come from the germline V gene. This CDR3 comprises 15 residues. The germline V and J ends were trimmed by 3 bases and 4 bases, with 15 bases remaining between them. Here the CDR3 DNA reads TGTGCCAGCAGCTTCAACAGAGGGAACGGCTATGGCTACACCTTC. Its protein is CASSFNRGNGYGYTF.

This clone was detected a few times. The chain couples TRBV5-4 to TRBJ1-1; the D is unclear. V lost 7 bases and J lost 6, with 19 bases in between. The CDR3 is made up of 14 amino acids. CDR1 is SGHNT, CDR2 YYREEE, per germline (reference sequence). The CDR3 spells CASFPRGRPAEAFF. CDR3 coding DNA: TGTGCCAGCTTCCCCCGCGGGCGGCCCGCTGAAGCTTTCTTT.

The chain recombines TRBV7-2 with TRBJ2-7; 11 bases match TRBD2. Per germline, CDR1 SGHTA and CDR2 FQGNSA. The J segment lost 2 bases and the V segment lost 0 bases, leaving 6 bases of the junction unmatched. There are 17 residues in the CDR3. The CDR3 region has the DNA TGTGCCAGCAGCTTAGCCCCTAATAGCGGGGGGGCCTACGAGCAGTACTTC. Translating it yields CASSLAPNSGGAYEQYF. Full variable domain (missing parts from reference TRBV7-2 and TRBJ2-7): GAGVSQSPSNKVTEKGKDVELRCDPISGHTALYWYRQSLGQGLEFLIYFQGNSAPDKSGLPSDRFSAERTGGSVSTLTIQRTQQEDSAVYLCASSLAPNSGGAYEQYFGPGTRLTVT.

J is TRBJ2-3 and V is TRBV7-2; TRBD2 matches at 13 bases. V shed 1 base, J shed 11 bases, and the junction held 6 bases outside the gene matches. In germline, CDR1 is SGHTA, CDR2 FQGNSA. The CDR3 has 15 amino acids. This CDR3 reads CASSLGTSGGQVQYF. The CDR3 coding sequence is TGTGCCAGCAGCTTAGGGACTAGCGGGGGACAAGTGCAGTATTTT.

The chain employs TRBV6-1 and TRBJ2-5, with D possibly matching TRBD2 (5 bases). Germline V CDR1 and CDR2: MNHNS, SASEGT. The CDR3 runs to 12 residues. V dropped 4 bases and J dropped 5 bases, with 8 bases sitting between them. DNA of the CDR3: TGTGCCAGCAGTGGGACGGGGGAGACCCAGTACTTC. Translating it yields CASSGTGETQYF.

In DNA, the CDR3 is TGTGCCAGCAGTTTCGGAAATCAGCCCCAGCATTTT. Translated: CASSFGNQPQHF. The rearrangement uses TRBV28 and TRBJ1-5; D is undetermined. V was clipped by 3 bases and J by 4 bases, with 4 bases between them. Germline-derived CDR1 and CDR2 are MDHEN and SYDVKM. This CDR3 contains 12 residues. Full variable domain (remainder filled in from reference TRBV28 and TRBJ1-5): DVKVTQSSRYLVKRTGEKVFLECVQDMDHENMFWYRQDPGLGLRLIYFSYDVKMKEKGDIPEGYSVSREKKERFSLILESASTNQTSMYLCASSFGNQPQHFGDGTRLSIL.

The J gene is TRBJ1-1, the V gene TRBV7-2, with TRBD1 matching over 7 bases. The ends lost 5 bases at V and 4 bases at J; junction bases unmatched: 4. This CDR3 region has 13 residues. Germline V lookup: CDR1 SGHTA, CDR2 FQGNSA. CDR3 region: CASSVQGSTEAFF. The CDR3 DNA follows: TGTGCCAGCAGCGTACAGGGGAGCACTGAAGCTTTCTTT.

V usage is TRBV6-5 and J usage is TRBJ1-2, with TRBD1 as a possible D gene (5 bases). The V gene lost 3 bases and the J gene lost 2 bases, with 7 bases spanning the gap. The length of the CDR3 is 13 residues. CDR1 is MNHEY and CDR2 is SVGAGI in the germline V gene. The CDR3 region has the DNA TGTGCCAGCAGTTATGACAGAAACTATGGCTACACCTTC. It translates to CASSYDRNYGYTF.

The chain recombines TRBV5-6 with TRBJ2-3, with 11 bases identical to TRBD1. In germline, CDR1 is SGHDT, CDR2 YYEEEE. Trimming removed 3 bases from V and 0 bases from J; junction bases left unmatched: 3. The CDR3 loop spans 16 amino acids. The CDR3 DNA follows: TGTGCCAGCAGCTGGACAGGGGGCGCGAGCACAGATACGCAGTATTTT. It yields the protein CASSWTGGASTDTQYF.

CDR3 region: CSVARDREAEQYF. The CDR3 bases are TGCAGCGTTGCCCGAGACAGGGAGGCCGAGCAGTACTTC. This rearrangement joins TRBV29-1 to TRBJ2-7; D is perhaps TRBD1 (7 bases). The CDR3 runs 13 residues. V was cut by 4 bases and J by 6 bases, with 16 bases left in between. The germline V gene has CDR1 SQVTM and CDR2 ANQGSEA.

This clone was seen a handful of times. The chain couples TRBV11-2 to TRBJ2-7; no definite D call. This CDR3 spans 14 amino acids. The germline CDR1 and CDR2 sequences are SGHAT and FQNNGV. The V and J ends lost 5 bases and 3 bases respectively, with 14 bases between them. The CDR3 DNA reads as TGTGCCAGCAGCCATCGAGACGGAGACTACGAGCAGTACTTC. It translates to CASSHRDGDYEQYF.